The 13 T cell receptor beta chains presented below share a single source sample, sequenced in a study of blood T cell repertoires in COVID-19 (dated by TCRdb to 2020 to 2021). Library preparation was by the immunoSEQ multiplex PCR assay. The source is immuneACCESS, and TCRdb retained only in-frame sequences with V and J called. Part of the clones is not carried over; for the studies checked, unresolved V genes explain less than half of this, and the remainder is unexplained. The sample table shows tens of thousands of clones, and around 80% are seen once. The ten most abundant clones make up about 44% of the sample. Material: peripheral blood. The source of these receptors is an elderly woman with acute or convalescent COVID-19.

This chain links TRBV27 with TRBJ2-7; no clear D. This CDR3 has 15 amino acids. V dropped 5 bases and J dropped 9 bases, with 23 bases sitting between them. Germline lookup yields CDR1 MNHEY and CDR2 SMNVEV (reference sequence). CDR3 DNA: TGTGCCAGCAGTGCCCCCCCTCCCCGGTCCGCAGGGCAGTACTTC. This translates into CASSAPPPRSAGQYF.

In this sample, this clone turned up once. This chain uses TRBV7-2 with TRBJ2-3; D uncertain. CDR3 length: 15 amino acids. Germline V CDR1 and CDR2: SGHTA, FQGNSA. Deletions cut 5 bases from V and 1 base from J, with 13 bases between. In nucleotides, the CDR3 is TGTGCCAGCAGCCCCGGAGTGGTTGGCACAGATACGCAGTATTTT. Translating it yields CASSPGVVGTDTQYF.

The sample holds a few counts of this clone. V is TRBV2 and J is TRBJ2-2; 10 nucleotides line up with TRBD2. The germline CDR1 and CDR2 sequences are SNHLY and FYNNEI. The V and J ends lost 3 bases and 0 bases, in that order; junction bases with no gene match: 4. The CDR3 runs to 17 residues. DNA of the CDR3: TGTGCCAGCAGTGAGCCTAGCGGGGGCACGAACACCGGGGAGCTGTTTTTT. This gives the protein CASSEPSGGTNTGELFF.

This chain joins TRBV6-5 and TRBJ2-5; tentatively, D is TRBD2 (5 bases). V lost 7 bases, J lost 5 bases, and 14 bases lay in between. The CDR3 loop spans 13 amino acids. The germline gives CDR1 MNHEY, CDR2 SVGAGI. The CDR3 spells CASTPHGVETQYF. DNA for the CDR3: TGTGCCAGCACCCCCCACGGGGTTGAGACCCAGTACTTC.

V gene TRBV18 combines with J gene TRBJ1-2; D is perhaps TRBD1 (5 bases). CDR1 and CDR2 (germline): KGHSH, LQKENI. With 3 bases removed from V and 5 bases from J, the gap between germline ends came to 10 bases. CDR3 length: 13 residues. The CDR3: CASSPDKAYGYTF. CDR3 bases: TGTGCCAGCTCACCGGACAAGGCTTATGGCTACACCTTC.

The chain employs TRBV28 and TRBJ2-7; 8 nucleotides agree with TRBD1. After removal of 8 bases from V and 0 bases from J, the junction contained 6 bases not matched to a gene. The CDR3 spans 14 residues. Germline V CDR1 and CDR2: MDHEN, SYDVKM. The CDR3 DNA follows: TGTGCCAGCGCGGGGACAGGCCCCTCCTACGAGCAGTACTTC. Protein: CASAGTGPSYEQYF.

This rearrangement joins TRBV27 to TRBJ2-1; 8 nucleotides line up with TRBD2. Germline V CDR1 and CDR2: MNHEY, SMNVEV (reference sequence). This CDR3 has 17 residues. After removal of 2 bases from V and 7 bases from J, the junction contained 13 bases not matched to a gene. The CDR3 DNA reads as TGTGCCAGCAGTTTAATGCGGGAGGCCCCACTTGGGAATGAGCAGTTCTTC. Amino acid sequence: CASSLMREAPLGNEQFF.

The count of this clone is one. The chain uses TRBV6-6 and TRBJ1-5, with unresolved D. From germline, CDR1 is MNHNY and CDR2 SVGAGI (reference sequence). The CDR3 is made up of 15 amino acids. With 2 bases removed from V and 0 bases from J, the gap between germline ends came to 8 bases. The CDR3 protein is CASSYRESSNQPQHF. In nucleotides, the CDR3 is TGTGCCAGCAGTTACCGCGAGAGTAGCAATCAGCCCCAGCATTTT.

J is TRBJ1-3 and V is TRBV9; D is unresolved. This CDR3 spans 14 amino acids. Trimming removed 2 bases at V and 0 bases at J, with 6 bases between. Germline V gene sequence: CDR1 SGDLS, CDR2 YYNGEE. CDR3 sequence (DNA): TGTGCCAGCAGCGTGCGCAACTCTGGAAACACCATATATTTT. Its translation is CASSVRNSGNTIYF.

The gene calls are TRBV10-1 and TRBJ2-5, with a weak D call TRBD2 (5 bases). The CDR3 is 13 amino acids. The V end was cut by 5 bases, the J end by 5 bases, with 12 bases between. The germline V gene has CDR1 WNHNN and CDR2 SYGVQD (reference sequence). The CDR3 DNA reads TGCGCCAGCAGTCGAGGGTTCAGGGAGACCCAGTACTTC. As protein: CASSRGFRETQYF.

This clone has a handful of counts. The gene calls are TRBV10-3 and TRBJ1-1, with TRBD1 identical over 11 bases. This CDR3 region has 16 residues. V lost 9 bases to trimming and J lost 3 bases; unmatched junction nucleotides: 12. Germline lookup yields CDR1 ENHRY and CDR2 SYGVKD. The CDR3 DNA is TGTGCCATGACACCGGACAGGGGGCGCCTGGACACTGAAGCTTTCTTT. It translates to CAMTPDRGRLDTEAFF.

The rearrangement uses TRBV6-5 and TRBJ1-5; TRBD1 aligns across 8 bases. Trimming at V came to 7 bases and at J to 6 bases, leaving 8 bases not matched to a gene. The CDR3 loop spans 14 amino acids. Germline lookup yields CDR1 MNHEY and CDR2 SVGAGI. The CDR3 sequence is CASTQGARGQPQHF. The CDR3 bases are TGTGCCAGCACCCAGGGGGCGCGGGGTCAGCCCCAGCATTTT.

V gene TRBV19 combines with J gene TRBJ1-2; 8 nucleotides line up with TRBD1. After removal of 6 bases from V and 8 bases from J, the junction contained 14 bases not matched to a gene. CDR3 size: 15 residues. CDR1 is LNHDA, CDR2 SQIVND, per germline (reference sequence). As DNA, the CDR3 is TGTGCCAGTAGCAGCCCCCCGGACAGGGTTATCGGCTACACCTTC. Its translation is CASSSPPDRVIGYTF.